These 22 T cell receptor beta chains share one sample of origin, sequenced in a study of blood T cell repertoires in COVID-19. Some clones are missing from TCRdb's copy, which holds only in-frame ones; the method was immunoSEQ multiplex PCR. Of a few hundred thousand clones in the sample, about 90% were seen once. The specimen sequenced was peripheral blood. The receptors derive from a woman aged 50 to 60 who had recovered from COVID-19.

The J gene is TRBJ2-2, the V gene TRBV28; 10 bases align to TRBD2. Looked up from germline, CDR1 is MDHEN and CDR2 is SYDVKM. The CDR3 contains 14 residues. V was pared by 10 bases and J by 4 bases, with 6 bases of the junction left unmatched. CDR3 residues: CATLSGGATGELFF. The CDR3 DNA reads as TGTGCCACCCTAAGCGGGGGGGCCACCGGGGAGCTGTTTTTT.

The V and J genes are TRBV18 and TRBJ1-1; 7 bases are a match to TRBD1. The germline V gene has CDR1 KGHSH and CDR2 LQKENI. The junction had 2 bases not matched to a gene; V was cut back by 0 bases and J by 1 base. The CDR3 contains 15 residues. The CDR3 here is CASSPPGDRNTEAFF. The CDR3 nucleotides are TGTGCCAGCTCACCACCAGGGGACAGGAACACTGAAGCTTTCTTT.

The DNA for the CDR3 is TGTGCCAGCAGTCGGACTGGGAATCAGCCCCAGCATTTT. The encoded protein is CASSRTGNQPQHF. The genes are TRBV6-5 and TRBJ1-5; D is uncertain. V was clipped by 5 bases and J by 4 bases, with 9 bases between them. Per the germline V gene, CDR1 is MNHEY and CDR2 is SVGAGI. This CDR3 contains 13 residues.

The rearrangement joins TRBV30 to TRBJ1-1, with a weak D call TRBD1 (5 bases). Germline V gives CDR1 GTSNPN, CDR2 SVGIG (reference sequence). Deletions cut 3 bases from V and 7 bases from J, with 24 bases between. CDR3 length equals 16 residues. CDR3 amino acids: CAWRKIGQDPIVEAFF. CDR3 nucleotides: TGTGCCTGGAGGAAAATAGGACAAGACCCTATAGTTGAAGCTTTCTTT.

The chain links TRBV14 to TRBJ2-2, with TRBD2 matching over 9 bases. The CDR3 has 13 amino acids. The junction had 7 bases not matched to a gene; V was cut back by 10 bases and J by 7 bases. Germline lookup yields CDR1 SGHDN and CDR2 FVKESK. CDR3 sequence reads: CATQAGGVGELFF. DNA for the CDR3: TGTGCCACCCAAGCGGGAGGTGTCGGGGAGCTGTTTTTT.

J is TRBJ1-4 and V is TRBV3-1 (or the pseudogene TRBV3-2), with 7 bases aligning to TRBD1. Losses at the gene ends were 4 bases for V and 5 bases for J; bases not matched to a gene: 7. Looked up from germline, CDR1 is LGHDT and CDR2 is YNNKEL (reference sequence). This CDR3 comprises 15 residues. CDR3 in amino acids: CASSPGTDQNEKLFF. The CDR3 DNA follows: TGTGCCAGCAGCCCCGGGACAGATCAGAATGAAAAACTGTTTTTT.

The chain recombines TRBV27 with TRBJ2-7; TRBD2 matches 14 bases. The CDR3 length is 15 residues. The germline gives CDR1 MNHEY, CDR2 SMNVEV (reference sequence). Losses at the gene ends were 6 bases for V and 2 bases for J; bases not matched to a gene: 3. The CDR3 spells CASRSTSGRAYEQYF. The CDR3 DNA is TGTGCCAGCAGGTCGACTAGCGGGAGGGCCTACGAGCAGTACTTC.

This clone was recorded once. This sample includes further DNA sequences coding for the same CDR3. CDR3 DNA sequence: TGCGCCAGCAGCCAAGGTCGACAGGGAGGCACTGAAGCTTTCTTT. It yields the protein CASSQGRQGGTEAFF. The rearrangement links TRBV4-1 to TRBJ1-1; 7 nucleotides line up with TRBD1. The ends lost 1 base at V and 4 bases at J; junction bases unmatched: 6. The CDR3 loop spans 15 amino acids. Per the germline V gene, CDR1 is MGHRA and CDR2 is YSYEKL.

This sequence joins TRBV28 and TRBJ1-1; 7 nucleotides match TRBD1. The junction had 6 bases not matched to a gene; V was cut back by 5 bases and J by 3 bases. The length of the CDR3 is 14 residues. Germline CDR1 and CDR2: MDHEN and SYDVKM. CDR3 DNA: TGTGCCAGCAGTAGACAGGGATCATACACTGAAGCTTTCTTT. Its translation is CASSRQGSYTEAFF.

Turning to this clone: The junction shows a germline mismatch at one end, possibly a read error. The rearrangement uses TRBV7-7 and TRBJ2-3, with 8 bases that match TRBD2. This CDR3 spans 15 amino acids. Germline V gene data show CDR1 as SSHAT and CDR2 as FNYEAQ (reference sequence). CDR3 amino acids: CASSLGTRSTDTQYF. The CDR3, as DNA: TGTGCTAGCAGCTTGGGGACTAGGAGCACAGATACGCAGTATTTT.

J is TRBJ2-7 and V is TRBV7-3, with 10 positions matching TRBD2. The junction had 8 bases not matched to a gene; V was cut back by 5 bases and J by 7 bases. Germline values: CDR1 SGHTA, CDR2 FQGTGA. CDR3 length: 14 amino acids. The CDR3 DNA sequence: TGTGCCAGCAGCCAGAGCGGGAGGGCGAGTGAGCAGTACTTC. Translated: CASSQSGRASEQYF.

V usage is TRBV11-3 and J usage is TRBJ1-5; D is perhaps TRBD1 (5 bases). V was clipped by 1 base and J by 0 bases, with 10 bases between them. The CDR3 totals 16 residues. CDR1 and CDR2 (germline): SGHNT, YENEEA. CDR3 loop: CASSLGPGCSNQPQHF. The DNA for the CDR3 is TGTGCCAGCAGCTTAGGGCCAGGGTGTAGCAATCAGCCCCAGCATTTT.

The rearrangement joins TRBV7-9 to TRBJ2-3; TRBD2 matches 7 bases. The ends lost 3 bases at V and 2 bases at J; junction bases unmatched: 8. Germline loops: CDR1 SEHNR, CDR2 FQNEAQ (reference sequence). This CDR3 comprises 16 residues. The CDR3 DNA follows: TGTGCCAGCAGCTTCAAAGGGCGGGGGAACACAGATACGCAGTATTTT. It encodes CASSFKGRGNTDTQYF. Combining the CDR3 with reference TRBV7-9 and TRBJ2-3 gives the whole variable domain DTGVSQNPRHKITKRGQNVTFRCDPISEHNRLYWYRQTLGQGPEFLTYFQNEAQLEKSRLLSDRFSAERPKGSFSTLEIQRTEQGDSAMYLCASSFKGRGNTDTQYFGPGTRLTVL.

This chain links TRBV6-5 with TRBJ1-6; 8 bases line up with TRBD1. The CDR3 covers 14 residues. Germline V gene data show CDR1 as MNHEY and CDR2 as SVGAGI. V shed 7 bases, J shed 7 bases, and the junction held 6 bases outside the gene matches. The DNA for the CDR3 is TGTGCCAGCATGAGGGACAGGCTAAATTCACCCCTCCACTTT. Amino acid sequence: CASMRDRLNSPLHF.

This clone was seen only a few times. The chain recombines TRBV29-1 with TRBJ2-1; D might be TRBD1 (6 bases). Germline CDR1 reads SQVTM; CDR2 reads ANQGSEA. The CDR3 has 12 amino acids. V lost 7 bases, J lost 7 bases, and 14 bases lay in between. CDR3 sequence reads: CSGLQGVNEQFF. The DNA of the CDR3 is TGCAGCGGCCTACAGGGTGTAAATGAGCAGTTCTTC.

The rearrangement joins TRBV2 to TRBJ1-2, with TRBD1 as a possible D gene (6 bases). V was pared by 2 bases and J by 4 bases, with 11 bases between. Germline V gene lookup returns CDR1 SNHLY and CDR2 FYNNEI. There are 14 residues in the CDR3. CDR3 in DNA: TGTGCCAGCAGTGAAAGGGGGTTGGTCTATGGCTACACCTTC. Translating it yields CASSERGLVYGYTF. The full variable domain, rest sourced from reference TRBV2 and TRBJ1-2, is EPEVTQTPSHQVTQMGQEVILRCVPISNHLYFYWYRQILGQKVEFLVSFYNNEISEKSEIFDDQFSVERPDGSNFTLKIRSTKLEDSAMYFCASSERGLVYGYTFGSGTRLTVV.

This chain links TRBV10-2 with TRBJ2-3, with D unresolved. The germline CDR1 and CDR2 sequences are WSHSY and SAAADI. V was shortened by 3 bases and J by 1 base, with 5 bases between the two germline ends. The CDR3 is 13 residues long. Here the CDR3 reads CASSDPGTDTQYF. Written as DNA, the CDR3 is TGCGCCAGCAGTGACCCGGGCACAGATACGCAGTATTTT.

The genes are TRBV28 and TRBJ1-4; possible D gene TRBD1, 6 bases. Germline V gene sequence: CDR1 MDHEN, CDR2 SYDVKM. Trimming took 5 bases from V and 4 from J, leaving 14 bases between them. CDR3 length equals 15 residues. DNA for the CDR3: TGTGCCAGCAGTCGGGGGGGCTGGAGTAATGAAAAACTGTTTTTT. Translating it yields CASSRGGWSNEKLFF.

This clone was observed a single time. This rearrangement joins TRBV7-6 to TRBJ2-1; TRBD2 matches at 11 bases. CDR1 is SGHVS, CDR2 FNYEAQ, per germline. Unmatched junction bases numbered 7, after V lost 5 bases and J lost 10 bases. The CDR3 covers 14 residues. The CDR3 coding sequence is TGTGCCAGCAGCCTCATGACTAGCGGGGAGGAGCAGTTCTTC. This sequence encodes CASSLMTSGEEQFF.

V gene TRBV4-3 combines with J gene TRBJ1-4; the D is unclear. Germline V gene data show CDR1 as LGHNA and CDR2 as YSLEER. V was trimmed by 5 bases and J by 8 bases, leaving 9 bases between them. The CDR3 contains 12 residues. CDR3 sequence (DNA): TGCGCCAGCAGCTTTCTGGAGGAAAAACTGTTTTTT. Amino acids: CASSFLEEKLFF.

The rearrangement links TRBV19 to TRBJ2-1; D is possibly TRBD2 (5 bases). Germline values: CDR1 LNHDA, CDR2 SQIVND (reference sequence). Trimming took 1 base from V and 2 from J, leaving 12 bases between them. This CDR3 comprises 16 residues. Written as DNA, the CDR3 is TGTGCCAGTAGTATAGTCTCCGGGATGGCCTACAATGAGCAGTTCTTC. This codes for CASSIVSGMAYNEQFF. Based on the CDR3 plus reference TRBV19 and TRBJ2-1, the full variable domain is DGGITQSPKYLFRKEGQNVTLSCEQNLNHDAMYWYRQDPGQGLRLIYYSQIVNDFQKGDIAEGYSVSREKKESFPLTVTSAQKNPTAFYLCASSIVSGMAYNEQFFGPGTRLTVL.

Regarding this clone: Within the sample, other DNA sequences also encode this same CDR3. The V and J genes are TRBV18 and TRBJ1-1, with D maybe TRBD1 (6 bases). This CDR3 is built from 14 residues. V was pared by 3 bases and J by 4 bases, with 12 bases between. Germline loops: CDR1 KGHSH, CDR2 LQKENI. The CDR3 bases are TGTGCCAGCTCACCCCAGGGAGGGGGCACTGAAGCTTTCTTT. Protein product: CASSPQGGGTEAFF.